This T cell receptor beta chain emerged from a study of T cells in Graves' hyperthyroidism and ophthalmopathy. Study-level points and caveats: A model of 13 V-J pairs discriminated ophthalmopathy from stable hyperthyroidism. Clonotypes that were expanded in thyroid above 0.001 mostly appeared in blood too. The model's output predicted ophthalmopathy at a median of roughly 6.9 months prior to onset.

Looked up from germline, CDR1 is DFQATT and CDR2 is SNEGSKA (reference sequence). The CDR3 length is 13 residues. V shed 5 bases and J shed 2 bases, with 13 bases lying between them. A NOSPECS grade of at least 4, a Clinical Activity Score of at least 3 and duration under 3 months were recorded in ophthalmopathy patients. From RNA transcripts, TCR beta CDR3 regions were amplified. First-round RT-PCR with HTBI primers amplified the TCR CDR3 region. TCRdb re-derived calls from the multiplex PCR reads in MiXCR, one entry per CDR3 protein. The table has about 640,000 distinct CDR3 sequences, roughly 15% seen once. To note about this clonotype: Its matching antigen is unknown.

Sequencing was carried out using blood. The chain is built from TRBV20-1 and TRBJ2-7; D may be TRBD1 (5 bases). The clonotype comes from a woman aged 50 to 60 with Graves' ophthalmopathy. The CDR3 region is CSASPTETYEQYF. CDR3 DNA: TGCAGTGCTTCCCCGACAGAGACCTACGAGCAGTACTTC.